The present entry profiles one TCR beta chain with its context. Its antigen is unidentified. Using constant-segment primers, 5'RACE produced TCR alpha and TCR beta cDNA libraries carrying sample barcodes and UMIs. One entry per CDR3 protein, called by TCRdb with MiXCR from the 5' RACE reads. The table has fewer than 400,000 distinct CDR3 sequences, 16% seen once. The entry originates in a study of T-cell memory formation after mild COVID-19. Overall study: The study found TCR clusters largely donor specific. Study-wide results and limits: Cross-reactive memory appears to have joined, as suggested by some responding clones showing up in pre-infection memory.

This TCR derives from a young man who had mild COVID-19 (a few samples of this study predate the infection). Cell type and time point are not known. The sample comprised PBMCs or a T cell subset sorted from them (not recorded which).

Here the CDR3 DNA reads TGTGCCAGCAGCCATCCTCCGACCGACAGGGCAGTAGACACTGAAGCTTTCTTT. It is translated as CASSHPPTDRAVDTEAFF. The V call is TRBV4-2, the J call TRBJ1-1; 7 nucleotides line up with TRBD1. The germline gives CDR1 LGHNA, CDR2 YNFKEQ. V was pared by 3 bases and J by 3 bases, with 16 bases of the junction left unmatched. The CDR3 loop spans 18 amino acids.